This T cell receptor (beta chain) is from a study of blood T cell repertoires in COVID-19. Assay used: immunoSEQ multiplex PCR; TCRdb lists only in-frame clones, some missing. Of about 210,000 clones listed, 80% to 90% are singletons. The CDR3 runs to 14 residues. V was pared by 4 bases and J by 1 base, with 2 bases of the junction left unmatched. The V gene's germline CDR1 is SGHTA and CDR2 FQGNSA. Sequenced: peripheral blood. The clonotype was recovered from a woman aged 80 or older with acute or convalescent COVID-19. The chain is built from TRBV7-2 and TRBJ1-2; TRBD1 aligns across 8 bases. The DNA of the CDR3 is TGTGCCAGCAGCTCGGACAGGGATAACTATGGCTACACCTTC. Translation: CASSSDRDNYGYTF.